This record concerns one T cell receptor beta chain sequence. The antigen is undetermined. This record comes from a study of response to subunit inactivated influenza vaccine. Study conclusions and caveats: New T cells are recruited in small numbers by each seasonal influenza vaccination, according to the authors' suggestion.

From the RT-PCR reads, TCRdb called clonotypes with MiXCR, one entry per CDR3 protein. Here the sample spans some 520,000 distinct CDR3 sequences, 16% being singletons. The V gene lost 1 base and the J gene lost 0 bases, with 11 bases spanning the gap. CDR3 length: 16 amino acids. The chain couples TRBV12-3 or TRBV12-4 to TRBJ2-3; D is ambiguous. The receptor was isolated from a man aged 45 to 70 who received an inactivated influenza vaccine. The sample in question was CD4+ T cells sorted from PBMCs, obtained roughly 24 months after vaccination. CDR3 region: CASSLEPARSTDTQYF. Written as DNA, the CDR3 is TGTGCCAGCAGTTTAGAACCAGCGCGTAGCACAGATACGCAGTATTTT.